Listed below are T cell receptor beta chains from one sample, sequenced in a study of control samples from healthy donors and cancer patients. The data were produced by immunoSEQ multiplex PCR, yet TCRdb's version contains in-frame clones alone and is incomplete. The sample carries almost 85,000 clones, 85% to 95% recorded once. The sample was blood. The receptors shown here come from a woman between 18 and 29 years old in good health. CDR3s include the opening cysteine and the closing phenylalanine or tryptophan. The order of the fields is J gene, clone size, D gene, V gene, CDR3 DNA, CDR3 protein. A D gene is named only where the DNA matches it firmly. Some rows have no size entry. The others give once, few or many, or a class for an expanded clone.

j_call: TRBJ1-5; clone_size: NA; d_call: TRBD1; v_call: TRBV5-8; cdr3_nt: TGTGCCAGACAACCTACATCGGGACAGGGTTTCCCCTGGAGCAATCAGCCCCAGCATTTT; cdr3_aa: CARQPTSGQGFPWSNQPQHF
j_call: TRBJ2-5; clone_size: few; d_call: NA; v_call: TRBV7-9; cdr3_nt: TGTGCCAGCAGCCCAGAGCTAGCGCCGGAGACCCAGTACTTC; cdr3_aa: CASSPELAPETQYF
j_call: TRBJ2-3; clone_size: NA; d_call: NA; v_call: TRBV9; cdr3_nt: TGTGCCAGCAGCCCACTAGCAGATACGCAGTATTTT; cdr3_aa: CASSPLADTQYF
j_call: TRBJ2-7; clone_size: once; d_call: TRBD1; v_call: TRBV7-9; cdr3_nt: TGTGCCAGCAGCCTCGAGGCAGGGGGCTCCTACGAGCAGTACTTC; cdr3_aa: CASSLEAGGSYEQYF
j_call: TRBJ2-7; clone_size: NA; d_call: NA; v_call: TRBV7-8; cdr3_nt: TGTGCCAGCAGCCCTAGACCCCTCAGCGACGACGAGCAGTACTTC; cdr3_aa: CASSPRPLSDDEQYF
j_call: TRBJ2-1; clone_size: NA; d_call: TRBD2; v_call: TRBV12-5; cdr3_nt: TGTGCTAGTGGTTTACTAGCGGGGGGAGGCTACAATGAGCAGTTCTTC; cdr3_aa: CASGLLAGGGYNEQFF
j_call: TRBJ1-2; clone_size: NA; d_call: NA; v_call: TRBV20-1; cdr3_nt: TGCAGTGCTAGTTCCGGGGTAAACTATGGCTACACCTTC; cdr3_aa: CSASSGVNYGYTF
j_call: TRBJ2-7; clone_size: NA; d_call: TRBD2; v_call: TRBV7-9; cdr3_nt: TGTGCCAGCAGCTTAACTAGCGGCTACGAGCAGTACTTC; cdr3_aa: CASSLTSGYEQYF
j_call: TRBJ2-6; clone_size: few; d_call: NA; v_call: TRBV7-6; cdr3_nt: TGTGCCAGCAGCTTGGACGGCTCTGGGGCCAACGTCCTGACTTTC; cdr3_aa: CASSLDGSGANVLTF
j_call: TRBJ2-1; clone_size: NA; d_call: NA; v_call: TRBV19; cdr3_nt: TGTGCCAGTAGTATCGGCCACTCCAAATACAATGAGCAGTTCTTC; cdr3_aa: CASSIGHSKYNEQFF
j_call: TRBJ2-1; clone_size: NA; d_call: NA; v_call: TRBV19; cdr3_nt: TGTGCCAGTAGTATCTCGCAAGGTGAGCAGTTCTTC; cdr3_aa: CASSISQGEQFF
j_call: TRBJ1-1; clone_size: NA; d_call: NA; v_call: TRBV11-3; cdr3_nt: TGTGCCAGCAGCACCCGGTCCGGCACTGAAGCTTTCTTT; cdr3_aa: CASSTRSGTEAFF
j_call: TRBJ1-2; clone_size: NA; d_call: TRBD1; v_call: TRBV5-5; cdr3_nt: TGTGCCAGCAGCTCGCTTCGACAGGGGGCCTTAGGCTACACCTTC; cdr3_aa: CASSSLRQGALGYTF
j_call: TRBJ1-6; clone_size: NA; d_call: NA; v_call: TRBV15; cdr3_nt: TGTGCCACCAGCAGAGAGACCGCCCTCCAGGGGAATAATTCACCCCTCCACTTT; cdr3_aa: CATSRETALQGNNSPLHF
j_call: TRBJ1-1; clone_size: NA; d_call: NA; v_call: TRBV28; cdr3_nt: TGTGCCAGCAGTTCTGGGACGAAAGCTTTCTTT; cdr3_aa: CASSSGTKAFF
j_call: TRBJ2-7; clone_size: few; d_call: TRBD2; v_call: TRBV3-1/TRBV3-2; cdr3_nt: TGTGCCAGCAGCCAAGGGACTAGCAGGATCTTATCCTACGAGCAGTACTTC; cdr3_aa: CASSQGTSRILSYEQYF
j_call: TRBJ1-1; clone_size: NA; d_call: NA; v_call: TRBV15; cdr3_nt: TGTGCCACCAGCAGAGAGCGTAGGGGGGAAGCTTTCTTT; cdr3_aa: CATSRERRGEAFF
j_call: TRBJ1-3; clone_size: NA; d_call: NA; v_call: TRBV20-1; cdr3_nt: TGCAGTTCGACGTCTGGAAACACCATATATTTT; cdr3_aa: CSSTSGNTIYF
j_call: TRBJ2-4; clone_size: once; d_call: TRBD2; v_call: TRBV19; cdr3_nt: TGTGCCAGTAGTATAATGACTAGCGGGAAGAACATTCAGTACTTC; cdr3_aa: CASSIMTSGKNIQYF
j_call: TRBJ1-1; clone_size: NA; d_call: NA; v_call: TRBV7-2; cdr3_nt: TGTGCCAGCAGCTTAGGGGACAACACTGAAGCTTTCTTT; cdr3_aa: CASSLGDNTEAFF
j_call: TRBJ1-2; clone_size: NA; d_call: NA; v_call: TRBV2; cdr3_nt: TGTGCCAGCAGTGAGACTATGGGCTACACCTTC; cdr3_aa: CASSETMGYTF
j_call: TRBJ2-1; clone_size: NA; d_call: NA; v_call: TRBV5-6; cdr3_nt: TGTGCCAGCAGCTTGCCGGGCTACAATGAGCAGTTCTTC; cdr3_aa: CASSLPGYNEQFF
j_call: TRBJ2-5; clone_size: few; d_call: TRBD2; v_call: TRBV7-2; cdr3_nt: TGTGCCAGCAGCTTAGCCCTAGCGGTAGGGCAAGAGACCCAGTACTTC; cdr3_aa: CASSLALAVGQETQYF
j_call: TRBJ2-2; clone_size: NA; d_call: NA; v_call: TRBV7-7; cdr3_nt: TGTGCTAGCAGCTTAGCGTTGGCAGGGGTTACCGGGGAGCTGTTTTTT; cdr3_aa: CASSLALAGVTGELFF
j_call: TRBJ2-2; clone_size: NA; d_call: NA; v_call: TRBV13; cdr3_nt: TGTGCCAGCAGCCTTCCTACCTCGAGGGCGGGCCGGGAGCTGTTTTTT; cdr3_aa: CASSLPTSRAGRELFF
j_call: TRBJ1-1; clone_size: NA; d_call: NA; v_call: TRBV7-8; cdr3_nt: TGTGCCAGCAGCTCGGGACAAAAGAACACTGAAGCTTTCTTT; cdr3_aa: CASSSGQKNTEAFF
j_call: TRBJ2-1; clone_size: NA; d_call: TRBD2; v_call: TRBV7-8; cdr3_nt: TGTGCCAGCACGCTGAAGCGGGGGAGCTCCTACAATGAGCAGTTCTTC; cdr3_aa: CASTLKRGSSYNEQFF
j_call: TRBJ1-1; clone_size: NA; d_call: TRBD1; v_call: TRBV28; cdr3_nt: TGTGCCAGCAGTTTAAGACGGACAGGGGTCTACACTGAAGCTTTCTTT; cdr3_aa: CASSLRRTGVYTEAFF
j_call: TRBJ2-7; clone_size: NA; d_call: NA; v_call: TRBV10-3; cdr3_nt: TGTGCCATCAGTGATTTGGGGTACGAGCAGTACTTC; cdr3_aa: CAISDLGYEQYF
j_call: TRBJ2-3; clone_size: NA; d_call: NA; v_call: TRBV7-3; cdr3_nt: TGTGCCAGCAGCACCTTTTACGGGGCGGGAGATACGCAGTATTTT; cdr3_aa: CASSTFYGAGDTQYF
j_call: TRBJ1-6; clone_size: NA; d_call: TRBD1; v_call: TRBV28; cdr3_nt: TGTGCCAGCAGTTCGGGACAGAGCTCCTATAATTCACCCCTCCACTTT; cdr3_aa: CASSSGQSSYNSPLHF
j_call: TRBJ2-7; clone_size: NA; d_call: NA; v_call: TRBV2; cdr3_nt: TGTGCCAGCGGGAGAACAGGGAGCTACGAGCAGTACTTC; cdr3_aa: CASGRTGSYEQYF
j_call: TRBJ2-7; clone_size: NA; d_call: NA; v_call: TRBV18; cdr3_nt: TGTGCCAGCTCACCACGAGACTACGAGCAGTACTTC; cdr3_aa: CASSPRDYEQYF
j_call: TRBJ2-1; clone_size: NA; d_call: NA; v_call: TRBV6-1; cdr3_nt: TGTGCCAGCAGTGAAGCCAGCGGAGGCTACAATGAGCAGTTCTTC; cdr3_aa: CASSEASGGYNEQFF
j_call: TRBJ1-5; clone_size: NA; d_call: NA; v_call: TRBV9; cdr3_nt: TGTGCCCCAGCTTCCACGGGCAATCAGCCCCAGCATTTT; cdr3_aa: CAPASTGNQPQHF
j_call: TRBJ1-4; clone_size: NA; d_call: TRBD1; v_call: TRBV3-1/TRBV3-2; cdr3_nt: TGTGCCAGCAACCAACCCGGGACAGCGAATGAAAAACTGTTTTTT; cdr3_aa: CASNQPGTANEKLFF
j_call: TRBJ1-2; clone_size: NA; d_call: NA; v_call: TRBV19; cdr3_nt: TGTGCCAGTAGTCCCGGAGCCACTAACTATGGCTACACCTTC; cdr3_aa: CASSPGATNYGYTF
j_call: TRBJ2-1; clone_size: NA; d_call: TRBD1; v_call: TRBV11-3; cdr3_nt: TGTGCCAGCAGCTCGACACCGGGACAGGGTTACAATGAGCAGTTCTTC; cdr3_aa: CASSSTPGQGYNEQFF
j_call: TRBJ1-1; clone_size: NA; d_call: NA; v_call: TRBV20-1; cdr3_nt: TGCAGTGCTAGTCACTCAGAGGCTTTCTTT; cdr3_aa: CSASHSEAFF
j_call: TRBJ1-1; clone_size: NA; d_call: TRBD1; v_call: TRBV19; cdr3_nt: TGTGCCAGTAGTATGACAGGGGTCACTGAAGCTTTCTTT; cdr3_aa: CASSMTGVTEAFF
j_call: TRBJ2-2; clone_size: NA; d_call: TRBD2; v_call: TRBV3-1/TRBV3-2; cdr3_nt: TGTGCCAGCAGGGGGGACCGGACTAGCGGCTACACCGGGGAGCTGTTTTTT; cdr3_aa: CASRGDRTSGYTGELFF
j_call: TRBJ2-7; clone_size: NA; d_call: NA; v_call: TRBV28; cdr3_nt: TGTGCCAGCAGCGCCAGGGTATTAGCGAACGAGCAGTACTTC; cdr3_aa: CASSARVLANEQYF